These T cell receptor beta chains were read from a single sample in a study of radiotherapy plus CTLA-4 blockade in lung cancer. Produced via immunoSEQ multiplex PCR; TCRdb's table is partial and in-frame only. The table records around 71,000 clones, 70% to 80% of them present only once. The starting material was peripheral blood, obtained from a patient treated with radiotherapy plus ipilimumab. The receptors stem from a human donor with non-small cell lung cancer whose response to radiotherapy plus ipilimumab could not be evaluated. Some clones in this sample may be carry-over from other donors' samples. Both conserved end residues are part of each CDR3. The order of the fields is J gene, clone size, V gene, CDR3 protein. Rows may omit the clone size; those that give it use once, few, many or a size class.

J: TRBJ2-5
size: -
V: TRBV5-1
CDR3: CASSGGDLQETQYF

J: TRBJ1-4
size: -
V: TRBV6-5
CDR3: CASSSFRTGVNEKLFF

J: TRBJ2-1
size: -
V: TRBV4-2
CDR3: CASSQDRSWGLSYNEQFF

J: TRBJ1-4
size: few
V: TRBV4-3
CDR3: CASSHTQSLNEKLFF

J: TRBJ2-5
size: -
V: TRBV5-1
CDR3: CASSQITSGGGETQYF

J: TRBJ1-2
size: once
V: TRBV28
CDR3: CATSAGTDIRSYGYTF

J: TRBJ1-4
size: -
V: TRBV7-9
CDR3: CASSQGALTNEKLFF

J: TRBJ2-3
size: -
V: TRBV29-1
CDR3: CSVLGLAGGPDTQYF

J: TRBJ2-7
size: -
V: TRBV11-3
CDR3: CASSLAGDSSYEQYF

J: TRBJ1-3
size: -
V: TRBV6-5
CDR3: CASSSPGNTIYF

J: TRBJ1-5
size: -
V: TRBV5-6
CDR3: CASSSLGGPTAQHF

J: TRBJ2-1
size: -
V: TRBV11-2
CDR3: CASSLDSGYNEQFF

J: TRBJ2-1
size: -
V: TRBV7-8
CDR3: CASSQRLAGVYNEQFF

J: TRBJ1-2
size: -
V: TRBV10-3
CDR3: CAISTGSYGYTF

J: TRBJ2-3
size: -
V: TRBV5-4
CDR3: CASSFLDWGGTDTQYF

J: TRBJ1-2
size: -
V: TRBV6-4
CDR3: CASSDSGQGSWSYGYTF

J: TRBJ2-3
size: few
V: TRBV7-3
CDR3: CASSSSGGWADTQYF

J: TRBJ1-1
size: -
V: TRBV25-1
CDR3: CASRGGQFVNTEAFF

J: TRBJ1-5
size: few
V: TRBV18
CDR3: CASSPQDRDQPQHF

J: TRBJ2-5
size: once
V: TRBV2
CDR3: CASKGLAGTQETQYF

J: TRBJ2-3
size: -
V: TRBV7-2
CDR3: CASSLAAGGDTDTQYF

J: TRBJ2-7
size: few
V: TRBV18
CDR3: CASSPPTGGASEQYF

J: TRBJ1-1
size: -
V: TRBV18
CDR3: CASSPARQGVRGGYTEAFF

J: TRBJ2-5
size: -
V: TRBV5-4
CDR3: CASSLGGGSETQYF

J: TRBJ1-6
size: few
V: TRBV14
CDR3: CASSRTTGNSPLHF

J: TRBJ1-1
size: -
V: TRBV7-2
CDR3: CASTGAGVNTEAFF

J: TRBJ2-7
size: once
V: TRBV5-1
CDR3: CASSSLRQASYEQYF

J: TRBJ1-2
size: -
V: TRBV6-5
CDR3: CASSNRGRSYGYTF

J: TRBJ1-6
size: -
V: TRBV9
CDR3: CASSRENNSPLHF

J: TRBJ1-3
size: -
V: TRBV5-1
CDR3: CASSLAAGNTIYF

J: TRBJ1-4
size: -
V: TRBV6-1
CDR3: CASSENRPGGILFF

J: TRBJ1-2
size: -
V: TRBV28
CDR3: CASSSGGSGYGYTF

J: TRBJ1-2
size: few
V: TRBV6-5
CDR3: CASVRGGATYGYTF